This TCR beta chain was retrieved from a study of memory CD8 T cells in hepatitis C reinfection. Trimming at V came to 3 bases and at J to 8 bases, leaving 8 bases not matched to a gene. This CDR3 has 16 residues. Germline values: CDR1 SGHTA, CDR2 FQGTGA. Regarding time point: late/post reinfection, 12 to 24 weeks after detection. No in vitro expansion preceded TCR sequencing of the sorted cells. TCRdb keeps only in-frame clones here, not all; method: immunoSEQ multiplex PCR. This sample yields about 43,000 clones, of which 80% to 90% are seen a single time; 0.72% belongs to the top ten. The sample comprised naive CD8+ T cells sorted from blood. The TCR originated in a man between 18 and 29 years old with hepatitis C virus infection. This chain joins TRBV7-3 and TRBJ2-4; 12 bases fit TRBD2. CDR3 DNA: TGTGCCAGCAGCTTGGGACTAGCGGGTAGAGGGGACATTCAGTACTTC. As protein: CASSLGLAGRGDIQYF. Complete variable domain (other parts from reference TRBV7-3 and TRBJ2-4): GAGVSQTPSNKVTEKGKYVELRCDPISGHTALYWYRQSLGQGPEFLIYFQGTGAADDSGLPNDRFFAVRPEGSVSTLKIQRTERGDSAVYLCASSLGLAGRGDIQYFGAGTRLSVL.